Each of the 22 T cell receptor beta chains below was sequenced from the same sample in a study of a mutant IDH1 vaccine in newly diagnosed glioma. These receptors have no known antigen. Produced via immunoSEQ multiplex PCR; TCRdb's table is partial and in-frame only. The sample consists of 30,000 to 40,000 clones, about four fifths of them appearing once. Documented time point: week 5, during vaccination. All doses held 300 ug of mutant IDH1 20-mer peptide, with topical imiquimod. Source: PBMCs, taken from a glioma patient whose treatment included an IDH1 peptide vaccine. The receptors were gathered from a man aged 30-40 years with glioma.

V is TRBV5-1 and J is TRBJ2-7; 8 positions match TRBD1. CDR1 and CDR2 from the germline V gene are SGHRS and YFSETQ. This CDR3 has 13 residues. The ends lost 1 base at V and 4 bases at J; junction bases unmatched: 1. The CDR3: CASSLRQGYEQYF. The CDR3 nucleotides are TGCGCCAGCAGCTTGAGACAGGGGTACGAGCAGTACTTC.

The rearrangement joins TRBV25-1 to TRBJ2-7, with no clear D. This CDR3 comprises 14 residues. Germline loops: CDR1 MGHDK, CDR2 SYGVNS. With 1 base removed from V and 5 bases from J, the gap between germline ends came to 12 bases. CDR3 region: CASSESRFIHEQYF. CDR3 coding DNA: TGTGCCAGCAGTGAATCAAGGTTTATCCACGAGCAGTACTTC.

This chain joins TRBV28 and TRBJ2-5; D unresolved. The V end lost 4 bases, the J end lost 2 bases, and 8 bases lay between the germline ends. This CDR3 is built from 13 residues. Per germline, CDR1 MDHEN and CDR2 SYDVKM. DNA of the CDR3: TGTGCCAGCAGTTCCTCCGGGCAAGAGACCCAGTACTTC. The encoded protein is CASSSSGQETQYF.

The chain is built from TRBV14 and TRBJ2-7; D uncertain. The V end was cut by 4 bases, the J end by 2 bases, with 6 bases between. The CDR3 loop spans 12 amino acids. Per the germline V gene, CDR1 is SGHDN and CDR2 is FVKESK. CDR3 residues: CASSRTPYEQYF. CDR3 DNA: TGTGCCAGCAGCCGCACTCCCTACGAGCAGTACTTC.

The V gene is TRBV7-3, the J gene TRBJ2-7; 9 bases fit TRBD1. The CDR3 length is 13 residues. Losses at the gene ends were 3 bases for V and 4 bases for J; bases not matched to a gene: 1. In germline, CDR1 is SGHTA, CDR2 FQGTGA. The CDR3 nucleotides read TGTGCCAGCAGCTTGGACAGGGGATACGAGCAGTACTTC. Its translation: CASSLDRGYEQYF.

This clone is deemed medium-sized. The chain recombines TRBV28 with TRBJ2-3, with D unresolved. Trimming removed 1 base from V and 2 bases from J, with 16 bases in between. The germline CDR1 and CDR2 sequences are MDHEN and SYDVKM. The CDR3 has 17 amino acids. CDR3 nucleotides: TGTGCCAGCAGTTTATTGATTCAGGACGAAAACACAGATACGCAGTATTTT. This codes for CASSLLIQDENTDTQYF.

V is TRBV27 and J is TRBJ1-5, with a possible D match to TRBD1 (5 bases). This CDR3 is built from 20 residues. CDR1 is MNHEY, CDR2 SMNVEV, per germline (reference sequence). The V and J ends lost 0 bases and 1 base respectively, with 22 bases between them. CDR3 residues: CASSLSRWQGGGKSNQPQHF. In nucleotides, the CDR3 is TGTGCCAGCAGTTTATCTCGGTGGCAGGGTGGGGGAAAGAGCAATCAGCCCCAGCATTTT.

The chain couples TRBV6-6 to TRBJ2-1, with 7 bases identical to TRBD1. Germline V gene data show CDR1 as MNHNY and CDR2 as SVGAGI (reference sequence). The CDR3 extends over 15 amino acids. V gave up 0 bases and J gave up 6 bases; unmatched junction bases: 5. This CDR3 is CASSYSNPGGNEQFF. As DNA, the CDR3 is TGTGCCAGCAGTTACTCGAATCCAGGGGGCAATGAGCAGTTCTTC.

The chain combines TRBV7-2 with TRBJ2-2, with TRBD2 matching 12 bases. V was clipped by 4 bases and J by 5 bases; unmatched bases: 2. CDR1 and CDR2 from the germline V gene are SGHTA and FQGNSA. This CDR3 is built from 15 residues. The CDR3 coding sequence is TGTGCCAGCAGCTACACTAGCGGGAGGACCGGGGAGCTGTTTTTT. Its protein product is CASSYTSGRTGELFF.

The chain joins TRBV5-6 to TRBJ2-3, with 9 bases fitting TRBD1. V dropped 3 bases and J dropped 6; count of bases not matched to a gene: 11. The germline V gene has CDR1 SGHDT and CDR2 YYEEEE. This CDR3 contains 16 residues. The chain's CDR3 is CASSYPGTGFGDTQYF. For the CDR3, the DNA is TGTGCCAGCAGCTATCCCGGGACAGGGTTTGGGGATACGCAGTATTTT.

Worth noting for this clone: Other DNA sequences from this sample encode an identical CDR3 as well. The chain employs TRBV9 and TRBJ2-5, with TRBD1 matching over 8 bases. The CDR3 is 14 residues long. J was trimmed by 1 base and V by 10 bases; bases with no gene match: 9. Per germline, CDR1 SGDLS and CDR2 YYNGEE. CDR3 coding DNA: TGTGCCCGTCCAGATGGGACAGGCCAAGAGACCCAGTACTTC. Amino acids: CARPDGTGQETQYF. The full variable domain, with the rest looked up from reference TRBV9 and TRBJ2-5, is DSGVTQTPKHLITATGQRVTLRCSPRSGDLSVYWYQQSLDQGLQFLIQYYNGEERAKGNILERFSAQQFPDLHSELNLSSLELGDSALYFCARPDGTGQETQYFGPGTRLLVL.

The rearrangement links TRBV5-6 to TRBJ1-1; 7 bases line up with TRBD1. The CDR3 is made up of 13 amino acids. CDR1 SGHDT and CDR2 YYEEEE come from the germline V gene. After removal of 5 bases from V and 6 bases from J, the junction contained 7 bases not matched to a gene. The CDR3 bases are TGTGCCAGCAGGAGACAGGGTGTGGCTGAAGCTTTCTTT. Translated: CASRRQGVAEAFF.

The CDR3 sequence: CAWGVDSTEQFF. The CDR3 DNA reads as TGTGCCTGGGGAGTGGACAGTACAGAGCAGTTCTTC. This chain uses TRBV30 with TRBJ2-1; a possible D gene is TRBD1 (6 bases). Germline CDR1 and CDR2: GTSNPN and SVGIG (reference sequence). The V end lost 5 bases, the J end lost 10 bases, and 15 bases lay between the germline ends. This CDR3 is built from 12 residues.

V gene TRBV15 combines with J gene TRBJ1-1; D is unresolved. V shed 3 bases and J shed 2 bases, with 10 bases lying between them. The CDR3 has 14 amino acids. Germline-derived CDR1 and CDR2 are LNHNV and YYDKDF (reference sequence). The CDR3 bases are TGTGCCACCAGCAGGTTCCTTCCAAACACTGAAGCTTTCTTT. It is translated as CATSRFLPNTEAFF.

The chain has TRBV4-1 and TRBJ1-4, with TRBD1 matching 9 bases. The germline V gene has CDR1 MGHRA and CDR2 YSYEKL. Germline trimming cut 1 base from V and 6 bases from J; bases unmatched to any gene: 3. The CDR3 covers 15 residues. CDR3 nucleotide sequence: TGCGCCAGCAGCCAAGGGGACAGGGTGGATGAAAAACTGTTTTTT. It specifies CASSQGDRVDEKLFF.

V usage is TRBV6-5 and J usage is TRBJ2-4; tentatively, D is TRBD2 (6 bases). V lost 9 bases, J lost 5 bases, and 14 bases lay in between. The CDR3 spans 13 residues. From germline, CDR1 is MNHEY and CDR2 SVGAGI. The CDR3 bases are TGTGCCAGTACTAACCCGGGGGAAAACATTCAGTACTTC. Encoded protein: CASTNPGENIQYF.

The genes are TRBV4-1 and TRBJ1-1, with 9 positions matching TRBD1. Trimming cost V 4 bases and J 1 base; bases outside gene matches: 7. Per germline, CDR1 MGHRA and CDR2 YSYEKL. This CDR3 region has 16 residues. The CDR3 loop is CASSLSDRGGNTEAFF. CDR3 DNA sequence: TGCGCCAGCAGCCTATCGGACAGGGGAGGGAACACTGAAGCTTTCTTT.

Points on this clone: The junction shows a germline mismatch at one end, possibly a read error. In DNA, the CDR3 is TGCGCCAGCAGCCAACTCGTATCCTCCAATGAGCAGTTCTTC. This gives the protein CASSQLVSSNEQFF. The chain employs TRBV4-3 and TRBJ2-1, with D uncertain. The CDR3 consists of 14 residues. Per germline, CDR1 LGHNA and CDR2 YSLEER.

This clone came up a few times. The chain combines TRBV29-1 with TRBJ1-4; D may be TRBD1 (6 bases). The CDR3 is made up of 14 amino acids. CDR1 is SQVTM, CDR2 ANQGSEA, per germline. The V and J ends lost 6 bases and 4 bases respectively, with 15 bases between them. The CDR3 here is CSVLQRGFNEKLFF. Here the CDR3 DNA reads TGCAGCGTCCTACAGAGGGGGTTTAATGAAAAACTGTTTTTT. The complete variable domain, with remaining parts taken from reference TRBV29-1 and TRBJ1-4, reads SAVISQKPSRDICQRGTSLTIQCQVDSQVTMMFWYRQQPGQSLTLIATANQGSEATYESGFVIDKFPISRPNLTFSTLTVSNMSPEDSSIYLCSVLQRGFNEKLFFGSGTQLSVL.

J is TRBJ1-6 and V is TRBV6-5; D remains ambiguous. V lost 0 bases, J lost 9 bases, and 12 bases lay in between. Germline values: CDR1 MNHEY, CDR2 SVGAGI. The CDR3 has 15 amino acids. The CDR3 coding sequence is TGTGCCAGCAGTTACTCAGGGCGCCGGATTTCACCCCTCCACTTT. This encodes CASSYSGRRISPLHF.

The chain links TRBV6-6 to TRBJ2-5, with 11 bases identical to TRBD1. With 6 bases clipped from V and 4 bases from J, the junction kept 7 bases outside the gene matches. The CDR3 totals 15 residues. Germline lookup yields CDR1 MNHNY and CDR2 SVGAGI (reference sequence). The CDR3: CASSPRTGGGETQYF. In DNA form, the CDR3 reads TGTGCCAGCAGCCCTCGGACAGGGGGCGGAGAGACCCAGTACTTC.

This clone was picked up a small number of times. The rearrangement uses TRBV5-1 and TRBJ2-5; D is uncertain. Looked up from germline, CDR1 is SGHRS and CDR2 is YFSETQ. Trimming left V 2 bases short and J 5 bases short, with 4 bases between. The CDR3 loop spans 11 amino acids. The DNA of the CDR3 is TGCGCCAGCAGCTTAAGGGAGACCCAGTACTTC. Residues: CASSLRETQYF.